The T cell receptor (beta chain) under discussion was sequenced for a study of human T cells and chemical hapten exposure. Looking at the study overall: TCR yield per sample varied, mainly due to pooled library volumes. Whole-study results and caveats: Those TCRs sitting above 1 in 1000 frequency stayed the same with DPC sensitization.

This clonotype was seen many times. Its antigen is unidentified. Germline lookup yields CDR1 MNHEY and CDR2 SVGAGI. V was trimmed by 10 bases and J by 2 bases, leaving 5 bases between them. The CDR3 is 11 residues long. Individual cDNA molecules in this library carried unique molecular identifiers. Source study methods: TCRs per sample had a median of around 100,000 and ranged from roughly 20,000 to 690,600. TCRdb reanalysed the RACE reads using MiXCR and keeps one entry per CDR3 protein. These V and J calls originate from TCRdb's pipeline instead of the authors' own analysis. This table has about 77,000 distinct CDR3 sequences, about 8.6% appearing once. Noted time point: healthy volunteer bleed at 6 weeks. Someone pulled total RNA out of unfractionated whole blood.

The sample was whole blood. This TCR was recovered from a female donor in good health. Some clones in this sample may be carry-over from other donors' samples. The V and J genes are TRBV6-5 and TRBJ2-2; D remains ambiguous. CDR3 in DNA: TGTGCCACCCGAAACACCGGGGAGCTGTTTTTT. Its translation: CATRNTGELFF.